The 20 T cell receptor beta chains below were found in one sample sequenced in a study of response to subunit inactivated influenza vaccine. MiXCR, run by TCRdb on the RT-PCR reads, gives a single entry per CDR3 protein. The profile shows around 600,000 distinct CDR3 sequences, about 11% of them singletons. The data were also submitted as part of a second study, on T cells expressing NK-cell markers. That source adds: The TCR beta cDNA came from 5'RACE template switching with UMIs.

The material sequenced was PBMCs from blood, taken on the day of vaccination. These receptors were obtained from a man aged 50 to 60 who received an inactivated influenza vaccine.

This clonotype has only a few counts. This rearrangement joins TRBV6-2 or TRBV6-3 to TRBJ2-5, with unresolved D. Germline V gene data show CDR1 as MNHEY and CDR2 as SVGEGT. V lost 8 bases and J 3 bases, leaving 7 bases between the germline ends. The CDR3 spans 11 residues. CDR3 residues: CASSHEETQYF. DNA for the CDR3: TGTGCCAGCTCCCATGAAGAGACCCAGTACTTC.

This clonotype was observed a handful of times. CDR3 DNA: TGCAGTGCTAGACCAACTAGCGGCCTGCGGACCGGGGAGCTGTTTTTT. Translated, it gives CSARPTSGLRTGELFF. The genes are TRBV20-1 and TRBJ2-2, with 8 bases identical to TRBD2. Germline trimming cut 2 bases from V and 5 bases from J; bases unmatched to any gene: 10. CDR3 size: 16 residues. Germline values: CDR1 DFQATT, CDR2 SNEGSKA (reference sequence).

The V and J genes are TRBV12-3 or TRBV12-4 and TRBJ2-3, with D uncertain. V dropped 3 bases and J dropped 4 bases, with 8 bases sitting between them. This CDR3 is 13 amino acids long. The CDR3 nucleotides read TGTGCCAGCAGTTTTGTAGAGTCAGATACGCAGTATTTT. This translates into CASSFVESDTQYF.

The sample holds a few counts of this clonotype. V usage is TRBV7-2 and J usage is TRBJ2-7, with TRBD2 as a possible D gene (6 bases). This CDR3 is built from 15 residues. CDR1 is SGHTA and CDR2 is FQGNSA in the germline V gene. V shed 4 bases and J shed 3 bases, with 16 bases lying between them. CDR3 protein: CASSSGAGSFYEQYF. CDR3 nucleotides: TGTGCCAGCAGCTCAGGAGCGGGTTCCTTCTACGAGCAGTACTTC.

CDR3 sequence: CASSLPQGAGTGELFF. DNA of the CDR3: TGTGCCAGCAGCCTACCTCAGGGGGCGGGCACCGGGGAGCTGTTTTTT. V and J are TRBV6-1 and TRBJ2-2, with 8 bases lining up with TRBD1. The J segment lost 4 bases and the V segment lost 6 bases, leaving 10 bases of the junction unmatched. Germline lookup yields CDR1 MNHNS and CDR2 SASEGT. The CDR3 covers 16 residues.

The J gene is TRBJ2-3, the V gene TRBV3-1; D gene uncertain. The germline gives CDR1 LGHDT, CDR2 YNNKEL (reference sequence). The V end lost 3 bases, the J end lost 6 bases, and 16 bases lay between the germline ends. CDR3 length: 15 amino acids. The CDR3: CASSHGPPVGDTQYF. CDR3 nucleotide sequence: TGTGCCAGCAGCCATGGGCCACCGGTGGGGGATACGCAGTATTTT.

The genes are TRBV9 and TRBJ2-7, with 8 bases lining up with TRBD1. V lost 3 bases and J lost 5; bases outside the gene matches: 13. This CDR3 comprises 16 residues. The V gene's germline CDR1 is SGDLS and CDR2 YYNGEE. The CDR3 nucleotides are TGTGCCAGCAGCGGATTCCCCACAGGGGGGTCCCACGAGCAGTACTTC. Translated: CASSGFPTGGSHEQYF.

V is TRBV4-2 and J is TRBJ2-3, with TRBD1 as a possible D gene (6 bases). Trimming removed 0 bases from V and 3 bases from J, with 19 bases in between. The germline V gene has CDR1 LGHNA and CDR2 YNFKEQ. This CDR3 is built from 18 residues. The CDR3 DNA follows: TGTGCCAGCAGCCAAGATGGGGGCAGGGTCGAACGGACAGATACGCAGTATTTT. It is translated as CASSQDGGRVERTDTQYF.

Many counts were recorded for this clonotype. This chain joins TRBV12-3 or TRBV12-4 and TRBJ2-1; 7 bases are a match to TRBD1. The CDR3 extends over 16 amino acids. The V and J ends lost 1 base and 4 bases, in that order; junction bases with no gene match: 7. The CDR3 here is CASSLVTGWGYNEQFF. Here the CDR3 DNA reads TGTGCCAGCAGTTTAGTGACAGGGTGGGGATACAATGAGCAGTTCTTC.

In its sample, this clonotype was seen a few times. This rearrangement joins TRBV4-3 to TRBJ2-5; D possibly corresponds to TRBD2 (5 bases). Between the trimmed V and J ends, which lost 0 bases and 2 bases, there was a span of 13 bases. Germline-derived CDR1 and CDR2 are LGHNA and YSLEER. This CDR3 has 16 amino acids. The CDR3 nucleotides read TGCGCCAGCAGCCAAGAAATCGGACTCGCACAAGAGACCCAGTACTTC. Its translation: CASSQEIGLAQETQYF.

Many counts were recorded for this clonotype. The CDR3 DNA sequence: TGCAGTGCTAGAGAACCGGGGTTCGACACTGAAGCTTTCTTT. As protein: CSAREPGFDTEAFF. V usage is TRBV20-1 and J usage is TRBJ1-1; D remains ambiguous. Germline CDR1 DFQATT, CDR2 SNEGSKA (reference sequence). The CDR3 is 14 amino acids. Trimming removed 0 bases at V and 3 bases at J, with 11 bases between.

This clonotype occurred a few times. The chain carries TRBV4-3 and TRBJ1-3; D not resolved. Trimming left V 5 bases short and J 7 bases short, with 15 bases between. The germline V gene has CDR1 LGHNA and CDR2 YSLEER. This CDR3 spans 14 amino acids. CDR3 coding DNA: TGCGCCAGCAGCGTTCTCGGGAATAGGAACACCATATATTTT. This sequence encodes CASSVLGNRNTIYF.

V usage is TRBV12-3 or TRBV12-4 and J usage is TRBJ2-1, with TRBD2 matching 14 bases. The CDR3 has 15 amino acids. The junction had 9 bases not matched to a gene; V was cut back by 7 bases and J by 10 bases. The CDR3 DNA sequence: TGTGCCAGCACCTTCGGGACTAGCGGGAGACGAGAGCAGTTCTTC. Its translation: CASTFGTSGRREQFF.

The chain joins TRBV20-1 to TRBJ2-2; 7 positions agree with TRBD2. J lost 5 bases, V lost 3 bases, and 12 bases had no gene match. This CDR3 is 16 amino acids long. Germline V gives CDR1 DFQATT, CDR2 SNEGSKA (reference sequence). DNA for the CDR3: TGCAGTGCTAGGGGGACCAGCGGGGAGAAGACCGGGGAGCTGTTTTTT. Encoded protein: CSARGTSGEKTGELFF.

The chain recombines TRBV7-8 with TRBJ2-7, with TRBD1 as a possible D gene (6 bases). This CDR3 is 16 amino acids long. The V end lost 5 bases, the J end lost 3 bases, and 20 bases lay between the germline ends. Germline V gives CDR1 SGHVS, CDR2 FQNEAQ. In nucleotides, the CDR3 is TGTGCCAGCAGCCAGCCCCCCACAGGGTTAGACTACGAGCAGTACTTC. Its translation: CASSQPPTGLDYEQYF.

V is TRBV20-1 and J is TRBJ2-3; 10 bases agree with TRBD2. The germline V gene encodes CDR1 DFQATT and CDR2 SNEGSKA (reference sequence). CDR3 length equals 15 residues. V dropped 0 bases and J dropped 1; count of bases not matched to a gene: 1. The CDR3 sequence is CSARDTSGGTDTQYF. For the CDR3, the DNA is TGCAGTGCTAGAGATACTAGCGGGGGCACAGATACGCAGTATTTT.

CDR3 region: CASSLSSSSELFF. CDR3 nucleotides: TGCGCCAGCAGCTTGTCGTCAAGTTCGGAGCTGTTTTTT. This chain uses TRBV5-1 with TRBJ2-2; D is unclear. The germline V gene encodes CDR1 SGHRS and CDR2 YFSETQ. The CDR3 contains 13 residues. V was pared by 1 base and J by 10 bases, with 11 bases between.

This chain joins TRBV10-3 and TRBJ1-1; no clear D. CDR1 is ENHRY and CDR2 is SYGVKD in the germline V gene. The CDR3 is made up of 12 amino acids. V dropped 10 bases and J dropped 1 base, with 10 bases sitting between them. The CDR3 is CATQHENTEAFF. CDR3 bases: TGTGCCACGCAACACGAGAACACTGAAGCTTTCTTT.

The rearrangement joins TRBV28 to TRBJ2-2; D perhaps matches TRBD1 (6 bases). This CDR3 is 15 amino acids long. The V gene's germline CDR1 is MDHEN and CDR2 SYDVKM. Trimming stripped 5 bases from V and 2 bases from J, with 12 bases between. The CDR3 reads CASSRPGTNTGELFF. Written as DNA, the CDR3 is TGTGCCAGCAGTCGCCCCGGGACAAACACCGGGGAGCTGTTTTTT.

The chain joins TRBV7-3 to TRBJ1-1; a possible D gene is TRBD1 (5 bases). The CDR3 spans 14 residues. Trimming stripped 1 base from V and 4 bases from J, with 10 bases between. Germline loops: CDR1 SGHTA, CDR2 FQGTGA. The DNA for the CDR3 is TGTGCCAGCAGCTTAAAGCCTGGGGGCACTGAAGCTTTCTTT. Translating it yields CASSLKPGGTEAFF.